These 14 T cell receptor beta chains share one sample of origin, sequenced in a study of shared clonotypes between healthy human individuals. Profiling relied on immunoSEQ multiplex PCR, and the TCRdb table lists in-frame clones only, not all of them. The sample records about 490,000 clones, around three quarters being singletons. What was sequenced was PBMCs. The source of these receptors is a woman aged 40 to 50 in good health. Some clones in this sample may be carry-over from other donors' samples.

This clone was detected once. The rearrangement uses TRBV28 and TRBJ2-7; 8 bases match TRBD2. The germline V gene encodes CDR1 MDHEN and CDR2 SYDVKM. The length of the CDR3 is 15 residues. J was trimmed by 0 bases and V by 7 bases; bases with no gene match: 8. The DNA for the CDR3 is TGTGCCAGCACCCCGGGGGGGAGGGACTCCTACGAGCAGTACTTC. This gives the protein CASTPGGRDSYEQYF. Based on the CDR3 plus reference TRBV28 and TRBJ2-7, the full variable domain is DVKVTQSSRYLVKRTGEKVFLECVQDMDHENMFWYRQDPGLGLRLIYFSYDVKMKEKGDIPEGYSVSREKKERFSLILESASTNQTSMYLCASTPGGRDSYEQYFGPGTRLTVT.

This chain's CDR3 is CASSPGQAGTGELFF. CDR3 in DNA: TGTGCCAGCAGCCCCGGACAGGCGGGCACCGGGGAGCTGTTTTTT. This chain uses TRBV7-2 with TRBJ2-2; 7 bases fit TRBD1. The CDR3 is 15 amino acids. The trim removed 5 bases at V and 4 bases at J, leaving 7 bases unmatched. Looked up from germline, CDR1 is SGHTA and CDR2 is FQGNSA.

The chain joins TRBV4-2 to TRBJ1-3, with D possibly TRBD1 on 5 matching bases. Per the germline V gene, CDR1 is LGHNA and CDR2 is YNFKEQ. V dropped 5 bases and J dropped 0 bases, with 17 bases sitting between them. The CDR3 has 17 residues. The CDR3 bases are TGTGCCAGCAGCTTCCCGCTTAAGGGGTACTCTGGAAACACCATATATTTT. This sequence encodes CASSFPLKGYSGNTIYF.

The table lists this clone with a few counts. The chain has TRBV7-9 and TRBJ2-1; a weak D match, TRBD1 (5 bases). Germline CDR1 SEHNR, CDR2 FQNEAQ (reference sequence). Between the trimmed V and J ends, which lost 0 bases and 0 bases, there was a span of 12 bases. The length of the CDR3 is 17 residues. The CDR3 DNA is TGTGCCAGCAGCTTAGCCCGACAGACACACTCCTACAATGAGCAGTTCTTC. Protein sequence: CASSLARQTHSYNEQFF.

This clone was observed a handful of times. The CDR3 protein is CASSERDRTAQYF. CDR3 nucleotide sequence: TGTGCCAGCAGCGAGAGGGACCGGACAGCCCAGTACTTC. This rearrangement joins TRBV9 to TRBJ2-7, with D perhaps TRBD1 (6 bases). Per the germline V gene, CDR1 is SGDLS and CDR2 is YYNGEE. Trimming shortened V by 3 bases and J by 10 bases, and 17 bases separated the two germline ends. The CDR3 sequence is 13 residues long.

The table lists this clone with a count of one. This rearrangement joins TRBV5-4 to TRBJ2-7; 7 bases map to TRBD2. The CDR3 spans 15 residues. The ends lost 7 bases at V and 3 bases at J; junction bases unmatched: 13. Per germline, CDR1 SGHNT and CDR2 YYREEE (reference sequence). The CDR3 region has the DNA TGTGCCAGCGGACTATCTAGCGGAGACTTCTACGAGCAGTACTTC. It is translated as CASGLSSGDFYEQYF.

This sequence joins TRBV9 and TRBJ1-5, with D uncertain. Trimming left V 2 bases short and J 2 bases short, with 2 bases between. This CDR3 spans 12 amino acids. Germline values: CDR1 SGDLS, CDR2 YYNGEE. The CDR3 protein is CASSVGNQPQHF. The CDR3, as DNA: TGTGCCAGCAGCGTGGGCAATCAGCCCCAGCATTTT.

This clone has at least ten counts. The chain employs TRBV4-3 and TRBJ2-7, with 10 bases lining up with TRBD1. The CDR3 runs 15 residues. V shed 4 bases and J 2 bases; nucleotides not matched to a gene: 5. Germline values: CDR1 LGHNA, CDR2 YSLEER. The CDR3 DNA is TGCGCCAGCAGCCGGGACGGGACAGGGGCCTACGAGCAGTACTTC. Its protein is CASSRDGTGAYEQYF.

The V and J genes are TRBV29-1 and TRBJ2-7, with D possibly being TRBD1 (6 bases). The CDR3 length is 12 residues. CDR1 is SQVTM, CDR2 ANQGSEA, per germline. Deletions cut 7 bases from V and 3 bases from J, with 13 bases between. The CDR3 DNA sequence: TGCAGCGGACTTACAGGGAGCTACGAGCAGTACTTC. This sequence encodes CSGLTGSYEQYF.

The V call is TRBV10-3, the J call TRBJ2-1; 8 nucleotides match TRBD2. The CDR3 has 18 amino acids. Trimming took 4 bases from V and 8 from J; bases not matched to a gene: 19. Germline V gene data show CDR1 as ENHRY and CDR2 as SYGVKD. Here the CDR3 DNA reads TGTGCCATCAGTGTACGCCCAGCGGGAGAGTCCTCGGGGGATGAGCAGTTCTTC. Residues: CAISVRPAGESSGDEQFF.

The sample holds one count of this clone. CDR3 nucleotides: TGTGCCAGCAGCGGGAGGGGACCAAACTCCTACAATGAGCAGTTCTTC. Translated, it gives CASSGRGPNSYNEQFF. The chain employs TRBV7-6 and TRBJ2-1; 7 positions agree with TRBD2. The trim removed 5 bases at V and 0 bases at J, leaving 7 bases unmatched. The germline V gene encodes CDR1 SGHVS and CDR2 FNYEAQ. The CDR3 runs 16 residues.

Of note for this clone: Other DNA sequences of this sample code for an identical CDR3. The rearrangement joins TRBV28 to TRBJ2-7; 10 bases match TRBD2. The CDR3 covers 14 residues. Unmatched junction bases numbered 2, after V lost 6 bases and J lost 0 bases. Germline values: CDR1 MDHEN, CDR2 SYDVKM. In DNA form, the CDR3 reads TGTGCCAGCAGGTCTAGCGGGAGCTCCTACGAGCAGTACTTC. This gives the protein CASRSSGSSYEQYF. The whole variable domain, remainder taken from reference TRBV28 and TRBJ2-7, is DVKVTQSSRYLVKRTGEKVFLECVQDMDHENMFWYRQDPGLGLRLIYFSYDVKMKEKGDIPEGYSVSREKKERFSLILESASTNQTSMYLCASRSSGSSYEQYFGPGTRLTVT.

In the case of this clone: Within the sample, other DNA sequences also encode this same CDR3. The chain links TRBV18 to TRBJ2-1; D unresolved. The CDR3 length is 13 residues. Trimming pared 3 bases from V and 4 bases from J, leaving 7 bases between. CDR1 is KGHSH, CDR2 LQKENI, per germline. The CDR3: CASSPGLYNEQFF. The CDR3 bases are TGTGCCAGCTCACCCGGGCTTTACAATGAGCAGTTCTTC.

This rearrangement joins TRBV27 to TRBJ1-5, with TRBD1 matching over 7 bases. This CDR3 has 15 residues. Germline-derived CDR1 and CDR2 are MNHEY and SMNVEV (reference sequence). V trimming: 4 bases; J trimming: 0 bases; junction bases outside the gene matches: 3. The CDR3, as DNA: TGTGCCAGCAGTTGGGGACAGTATAGCAATCAGCCCCAGCATTTT. Encoded protein: CASSWGQYSNQPQHF.